This TCR beta chain was obtained from a study of T cell repertoires in cytomegalovirus infection. Notes on the study in general: There were HLA-C-restricted CMV-specific TCR beta clonotypes dominating the ex vivo response.

TCRdb itself ran the reads through MiXCR, one entry per CDR3 protein. Of some 900,000 distinct CDR3 sequences in the sample, about 33% were seen once. This clonotype was seen more than once but under ten times. Its cognate antigen is unknown. The length of the CDR3 is 15 residues. Germline V gene lookup returns CDR1 SGHKS and CDR2 YYEKEE (reference sequence). With V trimmed by 2 bases and J by 2 bases, 3 bases remained unmatched. The chain combines TRBV5-5 with TRBJ2-7; 11 nucleotides match TRBD2. The sample in question was cultured CD8+ T cells from PBMCs, obtained from culture after CMV antigen stimulation. The sequence derives from a human donor in good health (CMV status not recorded). Some clones in this sample may be carry-over from other donors' samples. The CDR3 protein is CASSFRLAGTYEQYV. In DNA form, the CDR3 reads TGTGCCAGCAGCTTCAGACTAGCGGGAACCTACGAGCAGTACGTC.